This TCR beta chain was documented in a study of CD8+ T cells in alopecia areata (dated by TCRdb to 2016 to 2019). For the wider study: The study used high-throughput TCRbeta sequencing to examine T cell clonal expansion in alopecia areata, in both the C3H/HeJ mouse model and human patients. RNA was obtained with the PAXgene miRNA kit for fixed scalp, the miRNeasy kit for PBMCs, and the RNeasy kit for mouse skin. Scalp clonality was compared across normal scalp (n=4), patchy alopecia areata scalp (n=8), and alopecia totalis/universalis scalp (n=8). In humans, TCRbeta sequencing was performed on scalp tissue and on sorted CD4+ and CD8+ peripheral blood T cells from healthy controls and from patients with patchy or totalis/universalis alopecia areata. Amplification of TCRbeta CDR3 regions was done by immunoSEQ multiplex PCR using 35 Vbeta forward primers and 13 Jbeta reverse primers. Overall study results and their limits: Resident alphabeta T cells in normal human skin are also sequenced, complicating scalp TCR repertoire analysis, unlike mouse skin dominated by gammadelta T cells. Compared with normal scalp, lesional scalp had higher clonality and more expanded CD8+ clones, particularly in alopecia totalis/universalis, a pattern that suggests antigenic drive. Shared TCR sequences between patients were less evident than in mice, which may be partly attributable to HLA diversity in the patient population.

Libraries were made using the immunoSEQ multiplex PCR assay. For TCR sequencing, RNA was extracted from every sample and reverse transcribed into cDNA to serve as template. First-strand cDNA was synthesized with SuperScript III using a 2:1 mix of oligo-dT and random hexamers. A synthetic immune receptor repertoire was used to gauge amplification bias, and whatever bias remained was removed computationally. In the original analysis: After raw reads were preprocessed to remove errors, the CDR3 was defined following IMGT conventions as running from the conserved cysteine to phenylalanine. Clonality was computed as 1 minus the Shannon entropy, with the entropy normalized by log2 of the number of productive unique TCRs. Whether scalp clones were CD4 or CD8 was inferred by matching scalp TCRbeta sequences against CD4 and CD8 repertoires sorted from blood. In its TCRdb copy, this immuneACCESS table keeps in-frame sequences only and misses some clones. Where compared with another copy, unresolved V genes explain less than half of these, and the others have no known cause. The V and J calls and clone size come from that table; D and trimming were worked out from the DNA. This sample lists 90,000 to 150,000 clones; over 60% were detected once. Of the sample, around 2.7% is held by the ten largest clones.

After PBMCs were isolated by density centrifugation and stained for CD3, CD4 and CD8, a FACSAria was used to sort CD4+ and CD8+ T cells. Scalp biopsies and blood samples were provided by unaffected controls. Via the germline V gene, CDR1 is KGHSH and CDR2 LQKENI. The cysteine opens and the phenylalanine closes a CDR3 of 14 amino acids. This entry keeps only the CDR3 DNA: 42 bases, framed from base 1. Between the V and J ends, shortened by 3 bases and 7 bases respectively, the junction contains 13 bases. This clone was detected only a few times. The antigen this receptor binds is unknown. There are no base qualities to consult, and no much larger clone falls within one base.

Sequencing input: CD4+ T cells sorted from blood. This receptor was taken from a human donor in good health. Recombination linked TRBV18 to TRBJ2-1, and possibly TRBD2, on 5 matching bases. CDR3 protein: CASSPGIRGNEQFF. The DNA reads as follows: TGTGCCAGCTCACCGGGGATTCGCGGGAATGAGCAGTTCTTC.